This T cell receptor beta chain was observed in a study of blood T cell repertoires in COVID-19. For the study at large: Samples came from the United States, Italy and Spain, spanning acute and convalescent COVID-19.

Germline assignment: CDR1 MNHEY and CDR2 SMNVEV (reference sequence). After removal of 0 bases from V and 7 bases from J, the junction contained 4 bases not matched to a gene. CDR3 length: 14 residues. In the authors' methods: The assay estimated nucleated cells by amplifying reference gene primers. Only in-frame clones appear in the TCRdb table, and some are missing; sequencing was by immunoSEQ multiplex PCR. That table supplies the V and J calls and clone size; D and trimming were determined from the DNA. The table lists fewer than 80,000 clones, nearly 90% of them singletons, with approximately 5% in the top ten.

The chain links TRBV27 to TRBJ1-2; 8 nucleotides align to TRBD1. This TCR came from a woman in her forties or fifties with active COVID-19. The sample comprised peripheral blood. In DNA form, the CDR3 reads TGTGCCAGCAGTTTATCCAGGGGGCTAGGTGGCTACACCTTC. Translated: CASSLSRGLGGYTF.